This TCR beta chain was recovered during a study of blood T cell repertoires in COVID-19. Across the study: Some COVID-19 samples were acute and others convalescent; all came from the United States, Italy and Spain. From T cells, B-cell-depleted T cells, or PBMCs came the material, which was cDNA or gDNA.

V lost 6 bases, J lost 5 bases, and 2 bases stayed unmatched. Per the germline V gene, CDR1 is SGHTA and CDR2 is FQGTGA. The CDR3 is 12 amino acids. In the original processing: Nucleated cell number was recorded as an estimate derived from reference gene primer amplification. TCRdb keeps only in-frame clones here, not all; method: immunoSEQ multiplex PCR. V and J calls and clone size are those listed in that table; D and trimming were worked out from the DNA. The repertoire has fewer than 85,000 clones, around 90% of them found once; the top ten carry about 4.5%. The TCR comes from a man between 50 and 59 years old with active COVID-19. The chain carries TRBV7-3 and TRBJ2-3; 7 bases are a match to TRBD2. The sample taken for sequencing was peripheral blood. The CDR3 loop reads CASSSGGDTQYF. The CDR3 DNA reads as TGTGCCAGCAGTTCGGGGGGAGATACGCAGTATTTT.